The clone carrying this T cell receptor beta chain is labeled medium-sized (0.01 to 0.1%). From germline, CDR1 is GTSNPN and CDR2 SVGIG (reference sequence). The length of the CDR3 is 14 residues. V shed 3 bases and J shed 2 bases, with 11 bases lying between them. This record belongs to a study of T cell repertoires in ileal Crohn's disease. Profiled with immunoSEQ multiplex PCR; TCRdb holds only in-frame clones, not every one. The profile shows 30,000 to 35,000 clones, 80% of them singletons. This sequence joins TRBV30 and TRBJ1-3, with unresolved D. The receptor's source is an adult with Crohn's disease. Sequencing input: ileal tissue. The CDR3 bases are TGTGCCTGGAGGTTTGCACGGGCTGGAAACACCATATATTTT. Translating it yields CAWRFARAGNTIYF.